This T cell receptor beta chain was recovered during a study of shared clonotypes between healthy human individuals. Study-wide results and limits: The sampled material consisted only of blood, and tissue repertoires are likely to differ. Non-shared clonotypes had lower generation probabilities than those shared by all four donors. A handful of donors showed sharing of approximately 5% of naive CD4 clonotypes. Memory subsets generally showed lower estimated richness than naive subsets.

Method: immunoSEQ multiplex PCR; TCRdb's copy keeps in-frame clones and lacks some. The table shows about 580,000 clones, with roughly 98% occurring only once. For this clone: Its target is unknown.

CDR1 SGHNT and CDR2 YENEEA come from the germline V gene. The V end lost 5 bases, the J end lost 0 bases, and 8 bases lay between the germline ends. The CDR3 spans 13 residues. Selected positively for CCR7 and CD45RO-negative, naive CD8 cells excluded terminally differentiated effector memory CD45RA+ cells. This sequence originates from a man aged 25 to 45 in good health. The sequencing sample was made of naive CD8+ T cells sorted from blood. J is TRBJ2-7 and V is TRBV11-3; D could derive from TRBD1 or TRBD2 (6 bases each). Here the CDR3 DNA reads TGTGCCAGCAGCCCGGGGGCCTCCTACGAGCAGTACTTC. It yields the protein CASSPGASYEQYF. The whole variable domain, filled in from reference TRBV11-3 and TRBJ2-7, reads EAGVVQSPRYKIIEKKQPVAFWCNPISGHNTLYWYLQNLGQGPELLIRYENEEAVDDSQLPKDRFSAERLKGVDSTLKIQPAELGDSAVYLCASSPGASYEQYFGPGTRLTVT.